This record concerns one T cell receptor (beta chain) sequence. Its antigen is unknown. The sample is drawn from a study of blood T cells in healthy people across ages. Whole-study findings and limits: Whereas aged donors had fewer naive CD4+ cells, long-lived donors had more of them and higher diversity.

Trimming took 4 bases from V and 3 from J, leaving 10 bases between them. CDR3 length equals 13 residues. Germline-derived CDR1 and CDR2 are SGHRS and YFSETQ. Primed by a sample-barcoded 5' primer and a J-beta primer mix, a second PCR proceeded for about 6 to 11 cycles. TCRdb independently ran MiXCR on the 5' RACE reads; one entry per CDR3 protein. The sample holds 790,000 or so distinct CDR3 sequences, about 45% seen once. Drawing of peripheral blood yielded 7.5 to 10 milliliters from each donor. Extraction of total RNA produced a minimum of 6 micrograms from each sample. This chain uses TRBV5-1 with TRBJ1-2; no clear D. Sequences were obtained from blood. The TCR sequence derives from a man at least 80 years old in good health. The CDR3 spells CASSPDIYYGYTF. The CDR3 region has the DNA TGCGCCAGCAGCCCAGACATATACTATGGCTACACCTTC. The variable domain in full, completed from reference TRBV5-1 and TRBJ1-2, reads KAGVTQTPRYLIKTRGQQVTLSCSPISGHRSVSWYQQTPGQGLQFLFEYFSETQRNKGNFPGRFSGRQFSNSRSEMNVSTLELGDSALYLCASSPDIYYGYTFGSGTRLTVV.